This T cell receptor (beta chain) came from a study of T cell changes during pregnancy in multiple sclerosis. Produced via immunoSEQ multiplex PCR; TCRdb's table is partial and in-frame only. The sample lists approximately 52,000 clones; around 92% were seen once. The CDR3 runs to 16 residues. Germline CDR1 is SGHTS and CDR2 is YDEGEE. Trimming removed 4 bases from V and 3 bases from J; junction bases left unmatched: 9. The TCR comes from a female donor with multiple sclerosis, enrolled in a pregnancy study. This chain links TRBV5-8 with TRBJ2-1, with 8 bases fitting TRBD2. The source material was CD4+ T cells from peripheral blood mononuclear cells, sampled in the third trimester of pregnancy. Here the CDR3 DNA reads TGTGCCAGCAGCGGGGGGGCGGGGGGCTACTACAATGAGCAGTTCTTC. Amino acid sequence: CASSGGAGGYYNEQFF.